The present TCR beta chain was sequenced within a study of CD8 T cells in Susac syndrome. Study-wide results and caveats: It was acknowledged in the study that the number of individuals who were included in its TCR sequencing and HLA analysis was relatively small.

Roughly 0.45 to 1 ug RNA was reverse transcribed with random hexamers. TCR beta CDR3 was amplified by immunoSEQ covering 54 Vbeta and 13 Jbeta. TCRdb analysed the immunoSEQ multiplex PCR reads with MiXCR anew, one entry per CDR3 protein. The sample shows over 100,000 distinct CDR3 sequences, around 93% of them seen only once. CDR1 is SGHRS and CDR2 is YFSETQ in the germline V gene. With 0 bases removed from V and 8 bases from J, the gap between germline ends came to 17 bases. This CDR3 has 15 amino acids. About this clonotype itself: No antigen is known for it.

Sequencing of TCR beta covered CD8+ and CD4+ T cells obtained from blood. This clonotype was obtained from a human donor in good health. The genes are TRBV5-1 and TRBJ1-2; D is possibly TRBD1 (6 bases). Sequencing was carried out using CD8+ T cells from PBMCs. CDR3 nucleotides: TGCGCCAGCAGCTTGGATCTGGGGACAACTGGGGGCTACACCTTC. Its translation: CASSLDLGTTGGYTF.